The 20 T cell receptor beta chains below come from one sample, sequenced in a study of OX40 agonist ivuxolimab in advanced cancers. Profiled with immunoSEQ multiplex PCR; TCRdb holds only in-frame clones, not every one. Found here are over 65,000 clones, roughly 85% of them singletons; the top ten hold 2% to 2.5%. Sequencing used CD4+ or CD8+ T cells sorted from blood, obtained in a trial of the OX40 agonist ivuxolimab. The receptor source for this set is an adult with an advanced solid tumor such as melanoma, head and neck, liver or kidney cancer.

The CDR3: CATSRDRLKQYF. In DNA, the CDR3 is TGTGCCACCAGCAGAGATCGATTAAAGCAGTACTTC. This rearrangement joins TRBV15 to TRBJ2-7; D gene uncertain. This CDR3 spans 12 amino acids. V lost 0 bases and J 8 bases, leaving 8 bases between the germline ends. Germline values: CDR1 LNHNV, CDR2 YYDKDF (reference sequence). The entire variable domain, with the rest obtained from reference TRBV15 and TRBJ2-7, is as follows: DAMVIQNPRYQVTQFGKPVTLSCSQTLNHNVMYWYQQKSSQAPKLLFHYYDKDFNNEADTPDNFQSRRPNTSFCFLDIRSPGLGDTAMYLCATSRDRLKQYFGPGTRLTVT.

The chain uses TRBV28 and TRBJ1-4; TRBD1 matches at 8 bases. The CDR3 length is 13 residues. The ends lost 5 bases at V and 8 bases at J; junction bases unmatched: 4. CDR1 MDHEN and CDR2 SYDVKM come from the germline V gene. The CDR3 here is CASSRTGREKLFF. The CDR3, as DNA: TGTGCCAGCAGTAGGACAGGGCGGGAAAAACTGTTTTTT.

V usage is TRBV28 and J usage is TRBJ2-7; either TRBD1 or TRBD2 may supply D (5 bases each). Germline lookup yields CDR1 MDHEN and CDR2 SYDVKM. The CDR3 runs 14 residues. V gave up 6 bases and J gave up 0 bases, with 12 bases separating them. CDR3 amino acids: CASRVGAFSYEQYF. In DNA form, the CDR3 reads TGTGCCAGCAGAGTCGGGGCCTTCTCCTACGAGCAGTACTTC.

The chain uses TRBV6-5 and TRBJ1-5; 9 bases align to TRBD1. The germline CDR1 and CDR2 sequences are MNHEY and SVGAGI. Losses at the gene ends were 5 bases for V and 9 bases for J; bases not matched to a gene: 5. The CDR3 sequence is 13 residues long. CDR3 nucleotide sequence: TGTGCCAGCAGTAGGGACAGGGAATGGCCCCAGCATTTT. It specifies CASSRDREWPQHF.

The rearrangement uses TRBV5-5 and TRBJ1-6, with 7 nucleotides matching TRBD1. Looked up from germline, CDR1 is SGHKS and CDR2 is YYEKEE (reference sequence). This CDR3 region has 16 residues. Losses at the gene ends were 4 bases for V and 6 bases for J; bases not matched to a gene: 10. Written as DNA, the CDR3 is TGTGCCAGCAGCACCTTACAGGGGCGTATTAATTCACCCCTCCACTTT. It encodes CASSTLQGRINSPLHF.

Of note for this clone: A junction boundary mismatches the germline segment, possibly from a read error. The chain joins TRBV28 to TRBJ1-1; D not certain. Germline V gene sequence: CDR1 MDHEN, CDR2 SYDVKM. The CDR3 consists of 13 residues. This CDR3 is CASRTDYNSEAFF. DNA for the CDR3: TGTGCCAGCAGAACGGATTATAACAGTGAAGCTTTCTTT.

This clone has only one observation. V is TRBV10-1 and J is TRBJ1-3; 10 nucleotides agree with TRBD1. The CDR3 extends over 14 amino acids. The J segment lost 3 bases and the V segment lost 8 bases, leaving 4 bases of the junction unmatched. The germline gives CDR1 WNHNN, CDR2 SYGVQD (reference sequence). The CDR3 DNA sequence: TGCGCCAGCCTCGGGACAGGGGTTGGAAACACCATATATTTT. Its translation: CASLGTGVGNTIYF.

The V and J genes are TRBV5-1 and TRBJ2-3, with 9 bases aligning to TRBD2. Germline CDR1 reads SGHRS; CDR2 reads YFSETQ. The CDR3 runs 15 residues. V lost 4 bases, J lost 5 bases, and 8 bases stayed unmatched. The CDR3 loop is CASSLGGRAVDTQYF. CDR3 DNA: TGCGCCAGCAGCCTGGGCGGGAGGGCCGTAGATACGCAGTATTTT.

The chain links TRBV30 to TRBJ1-2; the D is unclear. Germline V gene sequence: CDR1 GTSNPN, CDR2 SVGIG (reference sequence). Trimming removed 2 bases at V and 5 bases at J, with 12 bases between. This CDR3 is built from 13 residues. The CDR3 is CAWSPLPGYGYTF. The CDR3 DNA reads TGTGCCTGGAGTCCCCTCCCTGGATATGGCTACACCTTC.

The chain joins TRBV6-6 to TRBJ1-1, with TRBD1 matching over 7 bases. This CDR3 is built from 14 residues. The V and J ends lost 6 bases and 3 bases, in that order; junction bases with no gene match: 7. The germline V gene has CDR1 MNHNY and CDR2 SVGAGI (reference sequence). In nucleotides, the CDR3 is TGTGCCAGCAGAACCGACACAGGGGACACTGAAGCTTTCTTT. Amino acids: CASRTDTGDTEAFF.

The rearrangement uses TRBV4-1 and TRBJ1-3, with D possibly matching TRBD1 (6 bases). The CDR3 length is 14 residues. Germline V CDR1 and CDR2: MGHRA, YSYEKL. Trimming pared 4 bases from V and 3 bases from J, leaving 10 bases between. The CDR3 sequence: CASSRGQLGNTIYF. The CDR3 DNA follows: TGCGCCAGCAGCCGCGGACAGCTTGGAAACACCATATATTTT.

The sample holds a few counts of this clone. The DNA of the CDR3 is TGTGCCAGCAGTCCAGGCAGGGGTTACGAGCAGTTCTTC. Translated, it gives CASSPGRGYEQFF. The chain uses TRBV6-5 and TRBJ2-1, with a possible D match to TRBD1 (6 bases). The CDR3 has 13 residues. The germline V and J ends were trimmed by 5 bases and 10 bases, with 15 bases remaining between them. The germline CDR1 and CDR2 sequences are MNHEY and SVGAGI.

The chain is built from TRBV7-2 and TRBJ1-5; possible D gene TRBD1, 6 bases. Germline V CDR1 and CDR2: SGHTA, FQGNSA. V was cut by 2 bases and J by 6 bases, with 14 bases left in between. The CDR3 has 15 amino acids. CDR3: CASSLKGGAGQPQHF. DNA for the CDR3: TGTGCCAGCAGCTTAAAGGGGGGGGCTGGTCAGCCCCAGCATTTT. The complete variable domain, with remaining parts taken from reference TRBV7-2 and TRBJ1-5, reads GAGVSQSPSNKVTEKGKDVELRCDPISGHTALYWYRQSLGQGLEFLIYFQGNSAPDKSGLPSDRFSAERTGGSVSTLTIQRTQQEDSAVYLCASSLKGGAGQPQHFGDGTRLSIL.

The rearrangement uses TRBV11-3 and TRBJ2-7; 7 bases line up with TRBD2. The J segment lost 4 bases and the V segment lost 2 bases, leaving 8 bases of the junction unmatched. Looked up from germline, CDR1 is SGHNT and CDR2 is YENEEA. This CDR3 contains 15 residues. CDR3 residues: CASSLRAEGGYEQYF. Written as DNA, the CDR3 is TGTGCCAGCAGCTTAAGGGCAGAGGGAGGGTACGAGCAGTACTTC.

The gene calls are TRBV14 and TRBJ1-5, with 9 bases identical to TRBD1. CDR3 length: 17 amino acids. With V trimmed by 0 bases and J by 5 bases, 8 bases remained unmatched. Germline CDR1 SGHDN, CDR2 FVKESK. The CDR3 here is CASSQEFKDRGYQPQHF. CDR3 nucleotide sequence: TGTGCCAGCAGCCAAGAATTCAAGGACAGGGGCTATCAGCCCCAGCATTTT.

The gene calls are TRBV6-6 and TRBJ2-7; the D is unclear. The ends were cut back, 5 bases at V and 0 bases at J, with 5 bases in the middle. The V gene's germline CDR1 is MNHNY and CDR2 SVGAGI (reference sequence). This CDR3 is built from 12 residues. The CDR3, as DNA: TGTGCCAGCAGTATGTCCTCCTACGAGCAGTACTTC. Amino acids: CASSMSSYEQYF.

The chain uses TRBV7-9 and TRBJ1-5, with a weak D call TRBD1 (6 bases). This CDR3 contains 18 residues. The V end lost 4 bases, the J end lost 3 bases, and 22 bases lay between the germline ends. In germline, CDR1 is SEHNR, CDR2 FQNEAQ (reference sequence). In DNA form, the CDR3 reads TGTGCCAGCAGCTCCGGAAACAGGGTAGCGTGGGACAATCAGCCCCAGCATTTT. It encodes CASSSGNRVAWDNQPQHF.

The rearrangement joins TRBV27 to TRBJ2-3; no clear D gene. Per the germline V gene, CDR1 is MNHEY and CDR2 is SMNVEV (reference sequence). The CDR3 consists of 13 residues. Trimming shortened V by 5 bases and J by 12 bases, and 18 bases separated the two germline ends. CDR3 nucleotides: TGTGCCAGCAGTAATCAGTATAGCCCAAAACAGTATTTT. Translating gives CASSNQYSPKQYF.

This chain's CDR3 is CASSAGKLAKNIQYF. The CDR3 DNA is TGTGCCAGCAGTGCCGGGAAACTAGCCAAAAACATTCAGTACTTC. This chain uses TRBV2 with TRBJ2-4; D may be TRBD2 (5 bases). CDR3 length: 15 amino acids. Trimming pared 4 bases from V and 0 bases from J, leaving 10 bases between. CDR1 is SNHLY and CDR2 is FYNNEI in the germline V gene.

The chain uses TRBV4-3 and TRBJ1-1; D is unclear. Trimming took 0 bases from V and 1 from J, leaving 6 bases between them. This CDR3 spans 14 amino acids. Germline CDR1 is LGHNA and CDR2 is YSLEER. CDR3: CASSQDTGNTEAFF. The CDR3 DNA sequence: TGCGCCAGCAGCCAAGATACCGGGAACACTGAAGCTTTCTTT.